This T cell receptor beta chain was identified during a study of cytomegalovirus exposure and HLA in healthy donors. General observations from the study: Excluded were some V segments that proved indistinguishable, including TRBV6-2 and TRBV6-3. Immune exposure was documented only through CMV serostatus. HLA alleles were associated with fewer than 20,000 TCR beta sequences in a later analysis at 0.05 false discovery rate.

The germline V gene encodes CDR1 MNHEY and CDR2 SVGAGI. V lost 2 bases and J 1 base, leaving 8 bases between the germline ends. The CDR3 has 14 amino acids. A word on this clone: Its antigen is not known.

PCR employed 60 Vbeta and 13 Jbeta primers. Generated by immunoSEQ multiplex PCR, the TCRdb table keeps only in-frame clones and is missing some. The table includes roughly 58,000 clones, 75% to 85% detected once. The sample consisted of PBMCs. The chain has TRBV6-5 and TRBJ2-5; D remains unclear. The receptor was isolated from a woman aged 40 to 49 in good health and CMV-seronegative. The CDR3 here is CASSYMAAQETQYF. CDR3 in DNA: TGTGCCAGCAGTTACATGGCGGCCCAAGAGACCCAGTACTTC.